This T cell receptor (beta chain) was obtained from a study of T cells after yellow fever vaccination. The study's findings and limits: Although the secondary response was weaker, it peaked faster, at day 5 versus 15.

The CDR3 contains 17 residues. CDR1 and CDR2 (germline): SGHTA, FQGNSA. Trimming took 5 bases from V and 3 from J; bases not matched to a gene: 9. TCRdb called the 5' RACE reads again in MiXCR, with one record for every CDR3 protein. The sample holds hundreds of thousands of distinct CDR3 sequences, approximately 19% seen once. Comment on this clonotype: No antigen is known for it.

This chain connects TRBV7-2 to TRBJ1-5; 11 bases are a match to TRBD1. This specimen consisted of PBMCs, obtained before the yellow fever booster vaccination. This receptor was taken from a man aged 18 to 29 who received the YFV17D yellow fever vaccine. The CDR3 loop is CASSPSVGQGDNQPQHF. The CDR3 DNA follows: TGTGCCAGCAGCCCATCTGTGGGACAGGGGGACAATCAGCCCCAGCATTTT.